These T cell receptor beta chains were read from a single sample in a study of neoadjuvant nivolumab and ipilimumab in lung cancer. Profiled with immunoSEQ multiplex PCR; TCRdb holds only in-frame clones, not every one. The sample yields 28,000 or so clones, approximately 86% seen once. Material: tumor tissue, obtained after neoadjuvant nivolumab, alone or with ipilimumab, at or shortly before surgery. Receptors were obtained from an adult with non-small cell lung cancer. Both conserved end residues are part of each CDR3. The order of the fields is J gene, clone size, V gene, D gene, CDR3 DNA, CDR3 protein. A D gene is named only where the DNA matches it firmly. Some rows mark clone size as missing; the rest say once, few, many or name a class of expanded clone.

>TRBJ2-7|-|TRBV30|-
TGTGCCTGGAGTGCGTTGATTGGCGAGCAGTACTTC
CAWSALIGEQYF
>TRBJ1-1|-|TRBV2|-
TGTGCCAGCAGTGTTGGACAGTTCGACACTGAAGCTTTCTTT
CASSVGQFDTEAFF
>TRBJ2-3|-|TRBV19|TRBD2
TGTGCCAGTAGCACCAGAACTAGCGGGGGGTGGTCAGATACGCAGTATTTT
CASSTRTSGGWSDTQYF
>TRBJ1-2|-|TRBV7-8|TRBD1
TGTGCCAGCAGCGATCAGACAGGGGGCGATGGCTACACCTTC
CASSDQTGGDGYTF
>TRBJ1-2|few|TRBV7-9|-
TGTGCCAGCAGCTTAGCCTTGAGGACAGCCGATGGCTACACCTTC
CASSLALRTADGYTF
>TRBJ2-1|-|TRBV6-1|TRBD2
TGTGCCAGCAGTGATGGGAGGGGCGAAGCCTACAATGAGCAGTTCTTC
CASSDGRGEAYNEQFF
>TRBJ2-7|-|TRBV7-2|-
TGTGCCAGCAGTTTATACTACGAGCAGTACTTC
CASSLYYEQYF
>TRBJ1-2|-|TRBV11-2|-
TGTGCCAGCAGCTTAGGGGATGACCTCTGGGGCTACACCTTC
CASSLGDDLWGYTF
>TRBJ2-2|-|TRBV5-1|TRBD2
TGCGCCAGCAGCTTTTCAGGGAGGGCCGGGGAGCTGTTTTTT
CASSFSGRAGELFF
>TRBJ2-3|-|TRBV7-6|-
TGTGCCAGCAGCTCGGCTCTCATCGGGGGCACAGATACGCAGTATTTT
CASSSALIGGTDTQYF
>TRBJ2-3|-|TRBV7-9|-
TGTGCCAGCACCTATCTAGGATACACAGATACGCAGTATTTT
CASTYLGYTDTQYF
>TRBJ1-5|-|TRBV6-5|TRBD1
TGTGCCAGCAGTCCGGGACAGGGGAATCAGCCCCAGCATTTT
CASSPGQGNQPQHF
>TRBJ1-3|-|TRBV18|-
TGTGCCAGCTCACCCGAAGTAGTATCTGGAAACACCATATATTTT
CASSPEVVSGNTIYF
>TRBJ1-5|-|TRBV2|-
TGTGCCAGCAGGGGGGAGACAGGCCGACAGCCCCAGCATTTT
CASRGETGRQPQHF
>TRBJ1-1|-|TRBV7-8|-
TGTGCCAGCAGCTCGTGGGCCCCTAGTCCCACTGAAGCTTTCTTT
CASSSWAPSPTEAFF
>TRBJ1-6|-|TRBV7-2|-
TGTGCCAGCAGCTTAGAAGGGTCCATTAACATAGCACCCCTCCACTTT
CASSLEGSINIAPLHF
>TRBJ2-7|-|TRBV10-3|-
TGTGCCATCAGGGGACCGGAACCCACATACGAGCAGTACTTC
CAIRGPEPTYEQYF
>TRBJ1-4|-|TRBV27|-
TGTGCCAGCAGTTTCTGGGGGGACCCTAATGAAAAACTGTTTTTT
CASSFWGDPNEKLFF
>TRBJ1-1|-|TRBV7-9|-
TGTGCCAGCAGCTTAAGGGGCGCTGAAGCTTTCTTT
CASSLRGAEAFF
>TRBJ2-6|-|TRBV6-5|-
TGTGCCAGCACCTGGGGTTTCTCTGGGGCCAACGTCCTGACTTTC
CASTWGFSGANVLTF
>TRBJ1-6|-|TRBV6-4|-
TGTGCCAGCAGTGACTCGAAGGGGTCACCCCTCCACTTT
CASSDSKGSPLHF
>TRBJ2-7|-|TRBV5-6|TRBD1
TGTGCCAGCAGCTTGCTCGGGACAGGATACTCCTACGAGCAGTACTTC
CASSLLGTGYSYEQYF
>TRBJ2-1|once|TRBV6-5|-
TGTGCCAGCAGTTACTCGCACTACAATGAGCAGTTCTTC
CASSYSHYNEQFF
>TRBJ2-1|-|TRBV9|TRBD2
TGTGCCAGCAGCCCCGGACTAGCGGGAAGCCCTCCCTACAATGAGCAGTTCTTC
CASSPGLAGSPPYNEQFF
>TRBJ1-1|-|TRBV19|TRBD1
TGTGCCACCATGGACAGGCTGAACACTGAAGCTTTCTTT
CATMDRLNTEAFF
>TRBJ2-7|-|TRBV6-5|TRBD1
TGTGCCAGCATAGGGACAGCACCTTCCTACGAGCAGTACTTC
CASIGTAPSYEQYF
>TRBJ2-7|-|TRBV7-2|TRBD1
TGTGCCAGCAGCCCCTCGACAGGGAAGTACGAGCAGTACTTC
CASSPSTGKYEQYF
>TRBJ1-2|-|TRBV5-5|-
TGTGCCAGCAGCTTGGTGGGTCCCTATGGCTACACCTTC
CASSLVGPYGYTF
>TRBJ1-2|-|TRBV29-1|-
TGCAGCGTTGTACAAATGGGCTACACCTTC
CSVVQMGYTF
>TRBJ2-7|-|TRBV29-1|-
TGCAGCGGGGCAGAATTCAACTCCTACGAGCAGTACTTC
CSGAEFNSYEQYF
>TRBJ2-5|-|TRBV18|-
TGTGCCAGCTCACCGGTGGGGACACCAGAGACCCAGTACTTC
CASSPVGTPETQYF
>TRBJ2-3|-|TRBV7-8|-
TGTGCCAGCAGCCTGGGACCCTACACAGATACGCAGTATTTT
CASSLGPYTDTQYF
>TRBJ2-5|-|TRBV7-8|TRBD2
TGTGCCAGCAGCCTATCGGGAGGAAGAGAGACCCAGTACTTC
CASSLSGGRETQYF
>TRBJ1-5|-|TRBV4-1|-
TGCGCCAGCAGCCAAGATTGGGGCGGCAGGGAACCCCAGCATTTT
CASSQDWGGREPQHF
>TRBJ1-1|-|TRBV10-3|-
TGTGCCGTCCGAGAGTCGGGACAGAACACTGAAGCTTTCTTT
CAVRESGQNTEAFF
>TRBJ1-2|-|TRBV10-2|TRBD1
TGCGCCAGCAGTGAGTTGGTAATAGGGGGCCGGGGCTACACCTTC
CASSELVIGGRGYTF
>TRBJ2-4|-|TRBV4-2|-
TGTGCCAGCAGTCCCACCCGGGCGAGGGAAGGGGACATTCAGTACTTC
CASSPTRAREGDIQYF
>TRBJ2-1|few|TRBV6-5|TRBD1
TGTGCCAGCAGTTACGTTGGGACAGGGGATAATGAGCAGTTCTTC
CASSYVGTGDNEQFF
>TRBJ2-1|few|TRBV2|-
TGTGCCAGCATCGTGGGATCCTACAATGAGCAGTTCTTC
CASIVGSYNEQFF
>TRBJ2-1|-|TRBV5-5|TRBD2
TGTGCCAGCAGCTGGGGACTATCGAACAATGAGCAGTTCTTC
CASSWGLSNNEQFF
>TRBJ1-2|few|TRBV6-5|-
TGTGCCAGCAAGCCCGCCACCTTCCCATATGGCTACACCTTC
CASKPATFPYGYTF
>TRBJ1-2|few|TRBV18|-
TGTGCCAGCTCACCTGGTGTTCTTCGGTTTTACTATGGCTACACCTTC
CASSPGVLRFYYGYTF
>TRBJ2-1|-|TRBV7-8|-
TGTGCCAGCAGCTTAAGGTCGGGACACCCGGCTACCAGTGAGTTCTTC
CASSLRSGHPATSEFF
>TRBJ2-5|-|TRBV4-1|-
TGCGCCAGCAGCCCCCGAGCACAGAACCAAGAGACCCAGTACTTC
CASSPRAQNQETQYF
>TRBJ1-2|-|TRBV7-2|-
TGTGCCAGCAGCTTAAATGGCGGAGCTAACTATGGCTACACCTTC
CASSLNGGANYGYTF
>TRBJ2-1|-|TRBV7-8|TRBD2
TGTGCCAGCAGCTTAGAACTAGCGGGCTCCTCCTACAATGAGCAGTTCTTC
CASSLELAGSSYNEQFF
>TRBJ1-1|-|TRBV18|-
TGTGCCAGCTCACCAAATCCGGGGGTAGACACTGAAGCTTTCTTT
CASSPNPGVDTEAFF
>TRBJ1-1|-|TRBV19|TRBD1
TGTGCCAGTAGTCGCCCTGACAGGGGTAACACTGAAGCTTTCTTT
CASSRPDRGNTEAFF